A selection of T cell receptor beta chains follows, all from one sample in a study of blood T cells in healthy people across ages. TCRdb fed the 5' RACE reads into MiXCR, producing one record per CDR3 protein. This table holds over 600,000 distinct CDR3 sequences, about 21% found once. Sequencing was done on a sample of blood. Receptors were obtained from a man between 65 and 85 years old in good health. CDR3s include the opening cysteine and the closing phenylalanine or tryptophan. A D gene is named only where the DNA matches it firmly. Where a row states a size, it is once, few, many or the class of an expanded clone; other rows omit it.

cdr3_length	j_call	v_call	clone_size	d_call	cdr3_nt	cdr3_aa
18	TRBJ2-7	TRBV10-3	NA	TRBD1	TGTGCCATCAGTGATAGCGAGGACGGGACAGGGTTACCCTACGAGCAGTACTTC	CAISDSEDGTGLPYEQYF
17	TRBJ2-3	TRBV18	many	TRBD2	TGTGCCAGCTCACCACCAAGAAGCGGGAGTTCCACAGATACGCAGTATTTT	CASSPPRSGSSTDTQYF
14	TRBJ1-2	TRBV5-1	NA	NA	TGCGCCAGCAGCTTGGATAACAGGGCAGATGGCTACACCTTC	CASSLDNRADGYTF
17	TRBJ2-5	TRBV15	NA	TRBD2	TGTGCCACCAGCAGAGATGTAATAGCGGGAGGGTTTGAGACCCAGTACTTC	CATSRDVIAGGFETQYF
15	TRBJ1-6	TRBV27	NA	TRBD1	TGTGCCAGCAGTCCGACAGGGGGTCGGAATTCACCCCTCCACTTT	CASSPTGGRNSPLHF
14	TRBJ2-7	TRBV3-1	NA	TRBD2	TGTGCCGGCAGCCAAGTAGTAGCGGGGGCACAGCAGTACTTC	CAGSQVVAGAQQYF
12	TRBJ1-1	TRBV29-1	few	NA	TGCAGCTCCCGAACAGGGAACACTGAAGCTTTCTTT	CSSRTGNTEAFF
14	TRBJ2-7	TRBV5-5	NA	NA	TGTGCCAGCAGACGGGACGGCAGCTCCTACGAGCAGTACTTC	CASRRDGSSYEQYF
16	TRBJ2-5	TRBV21-1	NA	NA	TGTGCCAGCAGCTTGTCCGGGCCCCCTTGGGAAGAGACCCAGTACTTC	CASSLSGPPWEETQYF
14	TRBJ2-5	TRBV7-9	NA	NA	TGTGCCAGCAGTTCGGACACTTCCCAAGAGACCCAGTACTTC	CASSSDTSQETQYF
14	TRBJ1-3	TRBV20-1	NA	NA	TGCAGTGCTAGAGATTCGGTTTCTGGAAACACCATATATTTT	CSARDSVSGNTIYF
11	TRBJ1-1	TRBV28	few	NA	TGTGCCAGCAGGGGACATCGGGAAGCTTTCTTT	CASRGHREAFF
15	TRBJ2-5	TRBV27	NA	TRBD1	TGTGCCAGCAGTAGGTCGGACAGGGGGCGAGAGACCCAGTACTTC	CASSRSDRGRETQYF
15	TRBJ1-6	TRBV20-1	once	NA	TGCAGTGCTACCCGGGACATAAAAAGGAATTCACCCCTCCACTTT	CSATRDIKRNSPLHF
14	TRBJ2-7	TRBV30	few	NA	TGTGCCTGGAGTGTACTGGGCAGGAGAAACGAGCAGTACTTC	CAWSVLGRRNEQYF
13	TRBJ2-7	TRBV13	few	NA	TGTGTCAGCAGCTTAGTTGGGGGCGACGAGCAGTACTTC	CVSSLVGGDEQYF
17	TRBJ1-2	TRBV6-5	NA	NA	TGTGCCAGCAGTTACTCGATGGGGCACACCCCCCTCTATGGCTACACCTTC	CASSYSMGHTPLYGYTF
13	TRBJ1-1	TRBV20-1	few	NA	TGCAGTGCTAGAGATTACGCGAACACTGAAGCTTTCTTT	CSARDYANTEAFF
15	TRBJ2-1	TRBV28	few	TRBD2	TGTGCCAGTCGTAGTGGCCAACTAGCGGGAGTTGAGCAGTTCTTC	CASRSGQLAGVEQFF
13	TRBJ1-1	TRBV10-1	NA	NA	TGCGCCAGCAGTGAAACCTGGAACACTGAAGCTTTCTTT	CASSETWNTEAFF
13	TRBJ1-1	TRBV14	few	NA	TGTGCCAGCAGCCAAGGGGGGATGGGTGAAGCTTTCTTT	CASSQGGMGEAFF
13	TRBJ2-1	TRBV29-1	once	TRBD2	TGCAGTAAGCTAGAGCAGGGAGGGCACGAGCAGTTCTTC	CSKLEQGGHEQFF
15	TRBJ2-1	TRBV7-3	many	TRBD2	TGTGCCAGCAGCCTCGGGACTAGCGGGAAGAATGAGCAGTTCTTC	CASSLGTSGKNEQFF
16	TRBJ2-1	TRBV9	NA	TRBD2	TGTGCCAGCAGCGTAAGGCGGGAGGCGACCTACAGTGAGCAGTTCTTC	CASSVRREATYSEQFF
14	TRBJ2-7	TRBV6-6	few	NA	TGTGCCAGCAGCGAGCCCGAGGTTTCCTACGAGCAGTACTTC	CASSEPEVSYEQYF
15	TRBJ2-7	TRBV7-2	NA	NA	TGTGCCAGCAGCTTAGGGTCAAGGGTGGTCTACGAGCAGTACTTC	CASSLGSRVVYEQYF
13	TRBJ2-5	TRBV10-3	few	NA	TGTGCCATCAGTGAGTCGATGGCAGAGACCCAGTACTTC	CAISESMAETQYF
13	TRBJ1-1	TRBV3-1	few	NA	TGTGCCAGCAGCCAAGATGGGGCAGCCGAAGCTTTCTTT	CASSQDGAAEAFF
14	TRBJ2-5	TRBV20-1	NA	NA	TGCAGTGCTAGAGTGTCAGGGGTGGCGGAGACCCAGTACTTC	CSARVSGVAETQYF
15	TRBJ2-1	TRBV5-1	NA	TRBD2	TGCGCCAGCAGCTACGGGACTAGAGGTAACAATGAGCAGTTCTTC	CASSYGTRGNNEQFF
12	TRBJ1-2	TRBV12-3/TRBV12-4	NA	NA	TGTGCCAGCAGCTATGCAGGGAGCGGCTACACCTTC	CASSYAGSGYTF
13	TRBJ2-1	TRBV9	few	NA	TGTGCCAGCAGCGTACAAAACACTGAGCTCCAGTTCTTC	CASSVQNTELQFF
13	TRBJ2-7	TRBV20-1	NA	NA	TGCAGTGCTAGAGATCGTACAGCCCTCGGGCAGTACTTC	CSARDRTALGQYF
13	TRBJ2-3	TRBV20-1	NA	NA	TGCAGTGCTGGGACGGCGGGCACAGATACGCAGTATTTT	CSAGTAGTDTQYF
11	TRBJ2-1	TRBV20-1	NA	TRBD2	TGCAGTGCTAGAGAGGGAGGGGAGCAGTTCTTC	CSAREGGEQFF
14	TRBJ1-6	TRBV7-9	once	NA	TGTGCCAGCAGCCCTACGAGCTATAATTCACCCCTCCACTTT	CASSPTSYNSPLHF
14	TRBJ2-7	TRBV20-1	few	NA	TGCAGTGCGATTTCCGGGACTCCCGGTTACGAGCAGTACTTC	CSAISGTPGYEQYF
16	TRBJ2-1	TRBV5-1	NA	TRBD2	TGCGCCAGCAGCCAGAGGACTAGCGGGGCTCACAATGAGCAGTTCTTC	CASSQRTSGAHNEQFF
14	TRBJ2-3	TRBV20-1	NA	TRBD2	TGCAGTGCTAGATTAGCGGGAGAGGGAGATACGCAGTATTTT	CSARLAGEGDTQYF
14	TRBJ2-2	TRBV6-1	few	TRBD1	TGTGCCAGCAGTGTGGACAGGTCCACCGGGGAGCTGTTTTTT	CASSVDRSTGELFF
14	TRBJ2-1	TRBV4-3	many	NA	TGCGCCAGCAGCCAAGAGGCGGGGTACAATGAGCAGTTCTTC	CASSQEAGYNEQFF
16	TRBJ2-1	TRBV11-2	NA	NA	TGTGCCAGCAGCGGAGGGGGCGGGGTCCCTTACAATGAGCAGTTCTTC	CASSGGGGVPYNEQFF
15	TRBJ2-4	TRBV2	NA	NA	TGTGCCAGCAGTGAACCCCGGGAGCGGAGAAACATTCAGTACTTC	CASSEPRERRNIQYF
17	TRBJ2-1	TRBV6-2/TRBV6-3	few	TRBD2	TGTGCCAGCAGTTACGGATCTAGCGGGACCTCCTACAATGAGCAGTTCTTC	CASSYGSSGTSYNEQFF
14	TRBJ2-2	TRBV5-1	few	NA	TGCGCCAGTCGGAACGGGAGAAGCACCGGGGAGCTGTTTTTT	CASRNGRSTGELFF
16	TRBJ2-1	TRBV9	NA	TRBD2	TGTGCCAGCAGCGTAGCTGGCGGGGGTTGGGACAATGAGCAGTTCTTC	CASSVAGGGWDNEQFF